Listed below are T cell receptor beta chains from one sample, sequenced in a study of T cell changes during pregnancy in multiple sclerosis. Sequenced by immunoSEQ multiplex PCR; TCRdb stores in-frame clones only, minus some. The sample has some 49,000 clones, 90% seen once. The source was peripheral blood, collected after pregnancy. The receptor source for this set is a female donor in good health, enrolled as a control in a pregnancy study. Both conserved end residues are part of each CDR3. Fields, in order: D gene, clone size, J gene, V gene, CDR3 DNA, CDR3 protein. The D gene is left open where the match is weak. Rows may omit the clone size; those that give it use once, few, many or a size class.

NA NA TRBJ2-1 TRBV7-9 TGTGACCTAAGGGGCCTAGAATATGAGCAGTTCTTC CDLRGLEYEQFF
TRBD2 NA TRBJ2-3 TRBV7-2 TGTGCCAGCAGCTCCACGACTAGCGGGGGCGCAGATACGCAGTATTTT CASSSTTSGGADTQYF
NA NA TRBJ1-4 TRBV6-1 TGTGCCAGCAGTGAGGTGACAGGCCATCGGAATGGAAAACTGTTTTTT CASSEVTGHRNGKLFF
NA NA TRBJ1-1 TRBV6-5 TGTGCCAGCAGTTACCAGGGAATGAACACTGAAGCTTTCTTT CASSYQGMNTEAFF
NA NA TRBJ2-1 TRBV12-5 TGTGCTAGTGGTTTAATCCGGGTTGGTGCGGGGATAGAGCAGTTCTTC CASGLIRVGAGIEQFF
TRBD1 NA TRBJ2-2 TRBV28 TGTGCCAGCAGTCCAGGGGGCCGGGACACCGGGGAGCTGTTTTTT CASSPGGRDTGELFF
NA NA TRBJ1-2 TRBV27 TGTGCCAGCAGTTTAAGCAGGGCCAACTATGGCTACACCTTC CASSLSRANYGYTF
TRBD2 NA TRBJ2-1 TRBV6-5 TGTGCCAGCAGTTACATCCGGGGGGGCAGCGATGAGCAGTTCTTC CASSYIRGGSDEQFF
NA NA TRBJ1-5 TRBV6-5 TGTGCCAGCAGCCGGGAGGGCGGTCAGCCCCAGCATTTT CASSREGGQPQHF
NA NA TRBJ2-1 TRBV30 TGTGCCTGGAGCCCTGGGCGTAAGAGTAATGAGCAGTTCTTC CAWSPGRKSNEQFF
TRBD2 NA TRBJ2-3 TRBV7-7 TGTGCCAGCAGCGTTAGCGGGGGGCAAGATACGCAGTATTTT CASSVSGGQDTQYF
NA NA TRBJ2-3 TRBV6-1 TGTGCCAGCAGCCCGGCTCTCCGGGGTGATACGCAGTATTTT CASSPALRGDTQYF
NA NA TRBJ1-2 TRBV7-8 TGTGCCAGCAGCTTAGGACGGGTGAACTATGGCTACACCTTC CASSLGRVNYGYTF
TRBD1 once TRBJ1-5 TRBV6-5 TGTGCCAGCAGTTCGGACAGGGTCGGCCAGCCCCAGCATTTT CASSSDRVGQPQHF
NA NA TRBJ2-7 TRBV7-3 TGTGCCAGCAGCTTAACCAGGGCGAGGGAGCAGTACTTC CASSLTRAREQYF
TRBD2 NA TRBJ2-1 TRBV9 TGTGCCAGCAGCGCCGAACCAAGCCCCGCACTAGCGGGAGTTAGCAATGAGCAGTTCTTC CASSAEPSPALAGVSNEQFF
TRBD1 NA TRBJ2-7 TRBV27 TGTGCCAGCTGGGCCTTGGGACAGGAAAAGTCCTACGAGCAGTACTTC CASWALGQEKSYEQYF
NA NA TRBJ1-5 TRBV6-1 TGTGCCAGCAACCTAGTGGTAGGGGCAGGCCAGCCCCAGCATTTT CASNLVVGAGQPQHF
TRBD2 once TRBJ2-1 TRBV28 TGTGCCAGCAGTTCTGCCGGGACTAGCGGGACTATTGAGCAGTTCTTC CASSSAGTSGTIEQFF
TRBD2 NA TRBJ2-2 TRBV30 TGTGCCTGGAGTGTACACGCGCTGGGGGGGGCCGGGGAGCTGTTTTTT CAWSVHALGGAGELFF
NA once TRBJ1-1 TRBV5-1 TGCGCCAGCACCCCGGGGGAGGCCAGTGAAGCTTTCTTT CASTPGEASEAFF
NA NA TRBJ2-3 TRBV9 TGTGCCAGCAGCGTAGGAGAAGTGGATACGCAGTATTTT CASSVGEVDTQYF
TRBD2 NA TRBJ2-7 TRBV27 TGTGCCAGCAGTTTACCCGGGACTAGCGGGGGGGCCTACGAGCAGTACTTC CASSLPGTSGGAYEQYF
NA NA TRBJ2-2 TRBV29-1 TGCAGCGCTAGCACCGGGGAGCTGTTTTTT CSASTGELFF
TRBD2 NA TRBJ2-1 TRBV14 TGTGCCAGCAGCCGACCGCTAGACGGGAGGGCAAATGAGCAGTTCTTC CASSRPLDGRANEQFF
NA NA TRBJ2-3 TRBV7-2 TGTGCCAGCAGCGGGCCGGGGACTAGCACAGATACGCAGTATTTT CASSGPGTSTDTQYF
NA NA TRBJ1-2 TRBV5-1 TGCGCCAGCAGCTTGACAGACTATGGCTACACCTTC CASSLTDYGYTF
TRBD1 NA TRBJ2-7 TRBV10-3 TGTGCCATCAGGCCCGGGACAGGGATCTACGAGCAGTACTTC CAIRPGTGIYEQYF
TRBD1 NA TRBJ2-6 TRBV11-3 TGTGCCAGCAGCCCTGGGACAGGCAGGGGGGCCAACGTCCTGACTTTC CASSPGTGRGANVLTF